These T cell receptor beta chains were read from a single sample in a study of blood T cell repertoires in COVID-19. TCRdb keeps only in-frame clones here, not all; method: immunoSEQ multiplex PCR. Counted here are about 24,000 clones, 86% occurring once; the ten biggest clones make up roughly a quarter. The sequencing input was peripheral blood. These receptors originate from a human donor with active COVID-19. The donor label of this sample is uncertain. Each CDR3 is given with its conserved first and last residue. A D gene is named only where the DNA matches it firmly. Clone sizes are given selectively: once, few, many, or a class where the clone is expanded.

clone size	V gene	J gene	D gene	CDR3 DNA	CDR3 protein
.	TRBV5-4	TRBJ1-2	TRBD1	TGTGCCAGCAGCTCCCCCGGGACAGATTTTAACTATGGCTACACCTTC	CASSSPGTDFNYGYTF
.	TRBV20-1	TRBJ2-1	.	TGCAGTGCCGGAAGGGGCAATGAGCAGTTCTTC	CSAGRGNEQFF
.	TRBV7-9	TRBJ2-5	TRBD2	TGTGCCAGCAGCTTACGAAGCGGGGGGGAGGAGACCCAGTACTTC	CASSLRSGGEETQYF
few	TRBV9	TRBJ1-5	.	TGTGCCAGCAGCGCCGACAGCGCAGATAGCAATCAGCCCCAGCATTTT	CASSADSADSNQPQHF
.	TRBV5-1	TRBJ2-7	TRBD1	TGCGCCAGCAGCTTGGGACAGGGGCCCTACGAGCAGTACTTC	CASSLGQGPYEQYF
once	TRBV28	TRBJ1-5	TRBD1	TGTGCCAGCAGTCCGGACAGGGGGGACGTTCAGCCCCAGCATTTT	CASSPDRGDVQPQHF
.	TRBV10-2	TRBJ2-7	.	TGCGCCAGCAGCGAAGGGACACCCTACGAGCAGTACTTC	CASSEGTPYEQYF
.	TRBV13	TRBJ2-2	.	TGTGCCAGCAGCCCCACCCAGGGCGGGGAGCTGTTTTTT	CASSPTQGGELFF
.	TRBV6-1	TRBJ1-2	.	TGTGCCAGCAGTGAATGGTTGGAGGGGCCATCTTCTAACTATGGCTACACCTTC	CASSEWLEGPSSNYGYTF
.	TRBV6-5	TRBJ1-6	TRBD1	TGTGCCAGCAGTCGAGACAGGGTGGATTCACCCCTCCACTTT	CASSRDRVDSPLHF
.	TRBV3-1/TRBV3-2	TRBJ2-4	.	TGTGCCAGCAGCCAAGATTCCCCAGGGGACATTCAGTACTTC	CASSQDSPGDIQYF
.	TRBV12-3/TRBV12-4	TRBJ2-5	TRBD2	TGTGCCAGCAGGGCGGGGGGGACCGAGACCCAGTACTTC	CASRAGGTETQYF
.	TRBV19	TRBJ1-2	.	TGTGCCAGTAGTAGTCCGGGTGGTCAGGGATCGGTCTATGGCTACACCTTC	CASSSPGGQGSVYGYTF
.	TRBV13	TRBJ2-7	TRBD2	TGTGCCAGCAGCCCCCGAGGGACTAGCGGCCTCGAGCAGTACTTC	CASSPRGTSGLEQYF
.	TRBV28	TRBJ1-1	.	TGTGCCAGCACCACAGGGCTTAGGGGGTCGGGGAACACTGAAGCTTTCTTT	CASTTGLRGSGNTEAFF
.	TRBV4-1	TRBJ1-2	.	TGCGCCAGCAGCCAAGATGGGGCTGGCTACACCTTC	CASSQDGAGYTF
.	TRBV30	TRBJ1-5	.	TGTGCCTGGCGCGGACAGTTTAGCAATCAGCCCCAGCATTTT	CAWRGQFSNQPQHF
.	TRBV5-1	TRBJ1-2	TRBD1	TGCGCCAGCAGCTTGAATGGACAGGAGATTAACTATGGCTACACCTTC	CASSLNGQEINYGYTF
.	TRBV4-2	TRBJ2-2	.	TGTGCCAGCACCCAGGAGGGTGTCGGAACCGGGGAGCTGTTTTTT	CASTQEGVGTGELFF
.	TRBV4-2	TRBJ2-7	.	TGTGCCAGCAGCCAAGAAGACACGCCGGAGCAGTACTTC	CASSQEDTPEQYF
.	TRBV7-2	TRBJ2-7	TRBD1	TGTGCCAGCAGCACTCAGACAGGGGGCGCGGGCGAGCAGTACTTC	CASSTQTGGAGEQYF
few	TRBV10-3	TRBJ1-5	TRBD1	TGTGCCACCGCCACAGGGGTGGATCAGCCCCAGCATTTT	CATATGVDQPQHF
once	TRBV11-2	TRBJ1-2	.	TGTGCCAGCAGCTTAGCTCCCTCGGAGGGAGGCTATGGCTACACCTTC	CASSLAPSEGGYGYTF